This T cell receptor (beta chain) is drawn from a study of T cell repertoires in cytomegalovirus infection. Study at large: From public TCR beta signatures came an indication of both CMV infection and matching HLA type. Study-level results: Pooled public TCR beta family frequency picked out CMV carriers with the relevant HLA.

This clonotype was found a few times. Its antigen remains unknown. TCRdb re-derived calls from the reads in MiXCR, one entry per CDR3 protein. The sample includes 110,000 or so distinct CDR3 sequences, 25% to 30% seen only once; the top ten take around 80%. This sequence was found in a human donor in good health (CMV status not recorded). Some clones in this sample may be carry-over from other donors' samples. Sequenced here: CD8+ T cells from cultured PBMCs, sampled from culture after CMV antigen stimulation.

CDR3 in DNA: TGTGCCAGCAGCTTCGGACAGGGGGCGGAAGGCTACACCTTC. This codes for CASSFGQGAEGYTF. This chain uses TRBV7-9 with TRBJ1-2; 11 bases map to TRBD1. The CDR3 length is 14 residues. Germline lookup yields CDR1 SEHNR and CDR2 FQNEAQ (reference sequence). V lost 3 bases, J lost 8 bases, and 5 bases stayed unmatched.